This TCR beta chain derives from a study of response to subunit inactivated influenza vaccine. Notes on this clonotype: Its antigen is currently unknown.

The CDR3 is 14 residues long. Germline V CDR1 and CDR2: SGHAT, FQNNGV. With V trimmed by 7 bases and J by 5 bases, 7 bases remained unmatched. Study outcomes and limitations: Few additional T cells are recruited per seasonal influenza vaccination, authors suggested.

MiXCR, run by TCRdb on the RT-PCR reads, gives a single entry per CDR3 protein. The data show roughly 790,000 distinct CDR3 sequences, with 21% seen just once and roughly 10% held by the top ten. The V gene is TRBV11-2, the J gene TRBJ2-1; 8 bases map to TRBD2. The sequencing used PBMCs from blood, collected 5 days after vaccination. The sequence derives from a man aged 50 or older who received an inactivated influenza vaccine. Here the CDR3 reads CASTLAGPHNEQFF. CDR3 nucleotides: TGTGCCAGCACTTTAGCGGGGCCCCACAATGAGCAGTTCTTC.